The clone carrying this TCR beta chain was found many times. Its target is unknown. Time point described: persistent/refractory GD, antithyroid drugs over 5 years with positive TRAb. From PBMCs, RNA was extracted and then used to make the TCR library. Staff drew about 8.9 milliliters of peripheral blood into EDTA tubes. The sample is drawn from a study of regulatory T cells in long-lasting Graves disease. General study findings and limits: Persistent patients had more shared public clonotypes (around 2,500) than new patients (roughly 940).

Arm-PCR of CDR3 regions and iRepertoire HTBI primers were the basis on which TCR beta libraries were built. TCRdb fed the multiplex PCR reads into MiXCR, producing one record per CDR3 protein. The table shows a few hundred thousand distinct CDR3 sequences, with approximately 22% occurring only once. The CDR3 length is 16 residues. V dropped 0 bases and J dropped 2 bases, with 13 bases sitting between them. CDR1 DFQATT and CDR2 SNEGSKA come from the germline V gene (reference sequence). This clonotype was sampled from a female donor with Graves disease. The input for sequencing was peripheral blood mononuclear cells (PBMCs), taken when the disease was refractory, from a patient treated with antithyroid drugs. This chain connects TRBV20-1 to TRBJ2-2; maybe TRBD2 (5 bases). The CDR3 here is CSARDWTSGNTGELFF. In DNA, the CDR3 is TGCAGTGCTAGAGATTGGACCAGCGGTAACACCGGGGAGCTGTTTTTT.